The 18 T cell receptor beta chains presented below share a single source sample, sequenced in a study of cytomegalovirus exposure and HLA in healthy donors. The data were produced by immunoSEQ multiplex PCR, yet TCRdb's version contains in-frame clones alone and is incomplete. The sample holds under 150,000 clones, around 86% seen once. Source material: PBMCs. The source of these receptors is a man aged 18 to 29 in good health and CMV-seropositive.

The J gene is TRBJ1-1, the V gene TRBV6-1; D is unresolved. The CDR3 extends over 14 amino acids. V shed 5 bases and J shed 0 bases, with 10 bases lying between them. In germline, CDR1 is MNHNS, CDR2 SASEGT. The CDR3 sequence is CASSRDTMNTEAFF. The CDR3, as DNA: TGTGCCAGCAGTCGAGACACCATGAACACTGAAGCTTTCTTT.

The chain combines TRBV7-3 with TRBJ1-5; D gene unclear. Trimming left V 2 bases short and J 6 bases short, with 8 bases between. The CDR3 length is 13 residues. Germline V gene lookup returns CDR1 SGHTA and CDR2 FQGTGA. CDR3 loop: CASSLAAGQPQHF. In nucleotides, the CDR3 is TGTGCCAGCAGCTTAGCGGCGGGTCAGCCCCAGCATTTT.

In DNA, the CDR3 is TGTGCCAGCAGTGAAGAACAGGGGCTAGACTATGGCTACACCTTC. Residues: CASSEEQGLDYGYTF. The rearrangement links TRBV6-4 to TRBJ1-2; 7 bases fit TRBD1. The germline V gene has CDR1 MRHNA and CDR2 SNTAGT. This CDR3 has 15 amino acids. With V trimmed by 3 bases and J by 3 bases, 7 bases remained unmatched.

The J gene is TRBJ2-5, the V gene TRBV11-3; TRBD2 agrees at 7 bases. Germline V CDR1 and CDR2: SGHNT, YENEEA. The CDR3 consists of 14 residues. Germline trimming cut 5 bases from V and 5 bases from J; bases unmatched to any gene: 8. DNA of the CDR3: TGTGCCAGCAGCCGTCCGACTAGCACCGAGACCCAGTACTTC. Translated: CASSRPTSTETQYF.

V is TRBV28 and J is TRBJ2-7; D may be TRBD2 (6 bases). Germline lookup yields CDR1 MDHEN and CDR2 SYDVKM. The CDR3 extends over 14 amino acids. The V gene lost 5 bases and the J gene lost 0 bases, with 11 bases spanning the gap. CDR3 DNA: TGTGCCAGCAGTCTCTCGGGAGACTCCTACGAGCAGTACTTC. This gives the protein CASSLSGDSYEQYF.

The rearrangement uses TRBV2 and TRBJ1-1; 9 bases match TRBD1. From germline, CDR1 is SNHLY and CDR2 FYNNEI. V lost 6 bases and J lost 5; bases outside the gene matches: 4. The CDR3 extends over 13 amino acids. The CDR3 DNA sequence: TGTGCCAGCAGCGGACAGGGGAGGACTGAAGCTTTCTTT. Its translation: CASSGQGRTEAFF.

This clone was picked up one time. CDR3 in amino acids: CASSYSNLAPEDEQFF. DNA for the CDR3: TGTGCCAGCAGTTACTCGAATCTTGCGCCCGAGGATGAGCAGTTCTTC. This sequence joins TRBV6-5 and TRBJ2-1; D unclear. CDR3 length: 16 amino acids. Trimming left V 0 bases short and J 8 bases short, with 17 bases between. Germline lookup yields CDR1 MNHEY and CDR2 SVGAGI.

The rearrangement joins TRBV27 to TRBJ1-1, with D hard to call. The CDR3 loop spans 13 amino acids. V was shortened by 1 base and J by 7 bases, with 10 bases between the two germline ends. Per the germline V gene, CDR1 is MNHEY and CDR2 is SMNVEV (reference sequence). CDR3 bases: TGTGCCAGCAGTTTATGGGCTGATAGTGAAGCTTTCTTT. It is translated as CASSLWADSEAFF.

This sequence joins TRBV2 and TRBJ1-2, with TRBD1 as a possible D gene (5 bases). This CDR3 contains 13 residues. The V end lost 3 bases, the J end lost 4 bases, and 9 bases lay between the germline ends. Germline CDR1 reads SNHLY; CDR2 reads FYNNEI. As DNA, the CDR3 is TGTGCCAGCAGTGATCGACAGACCTATGGCTACACCTTC. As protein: CASSDRQTYGYTF. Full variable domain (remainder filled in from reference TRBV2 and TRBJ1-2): EPEVTQTPSHQVTQMGQEVILRCVPISNHLYFYWYRQILGQKVEFLVSFYNNEISEKSEIFDDQFSVERPDGSNFTLKIRSTKLEDSAMYFCASSDRQTYGYTFGSGTRLTVV.

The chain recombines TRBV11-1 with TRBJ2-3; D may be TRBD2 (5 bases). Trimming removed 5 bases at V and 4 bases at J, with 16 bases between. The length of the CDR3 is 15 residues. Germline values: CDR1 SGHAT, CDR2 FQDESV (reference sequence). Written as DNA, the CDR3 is TGTGCCAGCAGCCACGGGAATTTGGGCTCAGATACGCAGTATTTT. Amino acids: CASSHGNLGSDTQYF.

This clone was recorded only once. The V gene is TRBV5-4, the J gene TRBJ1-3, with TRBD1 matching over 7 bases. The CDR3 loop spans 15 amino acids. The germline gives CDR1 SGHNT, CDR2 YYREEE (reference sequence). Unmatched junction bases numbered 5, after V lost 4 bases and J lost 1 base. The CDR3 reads CASSPGGRSGNTIYF. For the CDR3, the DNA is TGTGCCAGCAGCCCAGGGGGTCGGTCTGGAAACACCATATATTTT. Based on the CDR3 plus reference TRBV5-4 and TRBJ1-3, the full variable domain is ETGVTQSPTHLIKTRGQQVTLRCSSQSGHNTVSWYQQALGQGPQFIFQYYREEENGRGNFPPRFSGLQFPNYSSELNVNALELDDSALYLCASSPGGRSGNTIYFGEGSWLTVV.

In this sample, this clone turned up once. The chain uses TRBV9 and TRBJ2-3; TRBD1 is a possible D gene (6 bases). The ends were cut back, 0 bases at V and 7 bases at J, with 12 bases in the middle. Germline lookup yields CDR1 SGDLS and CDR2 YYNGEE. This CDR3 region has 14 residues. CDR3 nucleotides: TGTGCCAGCAGCGTAGCACCCCAGGGGAATACGCAGTATTTT. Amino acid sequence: CASSVAPQGNTQYF.

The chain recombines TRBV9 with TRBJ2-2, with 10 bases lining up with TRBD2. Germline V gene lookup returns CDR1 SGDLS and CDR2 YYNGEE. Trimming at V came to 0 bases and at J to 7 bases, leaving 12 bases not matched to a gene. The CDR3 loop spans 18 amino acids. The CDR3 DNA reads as TGTGCCAGCAGCGTAGGGCTAGCGGGAGAAATAGAGTTCGGGGAGCTGTTTTTT. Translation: CASSVGLAGEIEFGELFF.

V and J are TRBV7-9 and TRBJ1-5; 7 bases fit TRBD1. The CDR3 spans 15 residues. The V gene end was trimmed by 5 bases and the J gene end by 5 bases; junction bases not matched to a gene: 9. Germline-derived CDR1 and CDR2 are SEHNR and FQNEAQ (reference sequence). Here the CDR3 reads CASSDDRARHQPQHF. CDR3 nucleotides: TGTGCCAGCAGCGACGACAGGGCCAGGCATCAGCCCCAGCATTTT.

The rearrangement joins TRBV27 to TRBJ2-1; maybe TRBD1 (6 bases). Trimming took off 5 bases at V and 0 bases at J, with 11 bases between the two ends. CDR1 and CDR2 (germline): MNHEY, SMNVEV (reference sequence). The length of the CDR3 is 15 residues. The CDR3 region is CASSRNRVSYNEQFF. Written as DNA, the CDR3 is TGTGCCAGCAGTCGGAACAGGGTCTCCTACAATGAGCAGTTCTTC.

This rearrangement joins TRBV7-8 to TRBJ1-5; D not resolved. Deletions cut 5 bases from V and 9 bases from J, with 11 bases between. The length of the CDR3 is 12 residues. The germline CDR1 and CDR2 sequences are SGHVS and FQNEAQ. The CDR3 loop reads CASSPSGRPQHF. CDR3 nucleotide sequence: TGTGCCAGCAGCCCAAGCGGGCGGCCCCAGCATTTT.

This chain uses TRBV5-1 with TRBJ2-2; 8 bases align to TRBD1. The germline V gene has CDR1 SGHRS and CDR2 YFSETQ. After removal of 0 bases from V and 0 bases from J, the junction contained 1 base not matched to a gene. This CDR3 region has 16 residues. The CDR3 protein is CASSLGDRPNTGELFF. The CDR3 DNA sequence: TGCGCCAGCAGCTTGGGGGACAGGCCGAACACCGGGGAGCTGTTTTTT.

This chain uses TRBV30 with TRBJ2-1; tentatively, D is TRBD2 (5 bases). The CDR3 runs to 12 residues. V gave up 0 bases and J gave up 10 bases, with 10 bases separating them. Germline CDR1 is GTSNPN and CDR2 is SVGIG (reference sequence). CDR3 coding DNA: TGTGCCTGGAGTGTAGTAGCGCTCGAGCAGTTCTTC. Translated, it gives CAWSVVALEQFF.